These T cell receptor beta chains were read from a single sample in a study of cytomegalovirus exposure and HLA in healthy donors. Profiled with immunoSEQ multiplex PCR; TCRdb holds only in-frame clones, not every one. Among approximately 130,000 clones listed, 81% were seen once. The sequenced sample was PBMCs. These TCRs come from a woman in her forties in good health and CMV-seronegative. The conserved cysteine and the conserved F or W are not part of the CDR3 here. The order of the fields is V gene, J gene, CDR3 protein.

>TRBV6-5|NA
GVGAGETQY
>TRBV19|TRBJ2-7
ASSMGGGIYEQY
>TRBV15|TRBJ2-1
ASRDGSSYNEQF
>TRBV7-7|TRBJ2-3
ASSRTGGTDTQY
>TRBV18|TRBJ1-2
ASSPEQDYGYP
>TRBV6-1|TRBJ2-2
ASSERAWRGAPTGELF
>TRBV28|TRBJ2-5
ASSGRRETQY
>TRBV6-6|TRBJ2-3
ATVVLDTQY
>TRBV4-3|TRBJ2-4
ASSQEASGRENIQY
>TRBV5-8|TRBJ1-5
ASSLLPGNQPQH
>TRBV5-6|TRBJ2-3
ASSLEGVRIDTQY
>TRBV28|TRBJ2-7
ASRLGGGFGDYEQY
>TRBV30|TRBJ1-4
AWIRAGKTNEKLF
>TRBV6-5|TRBJ2-4
ASSSRQGAKNIQY
>TRBV28|TRBJ1-2
ASSLATGTDGYT
>TRBV7-9|TRBJ2-2
ASGRPGELF
>TRBV5-1|TRBJ2-1
ASSLLTSTEQF
>TRBV11-2|TRBJ2-5
ASSQIREKETQY
>TRBV7-9|TRBJ1-1
ASSLEGVSTEAF
>TRBV6-5|TRBJ1-5
ASSYSDRTQQPQH
>TRBV5-1|TRBJ1-2
ASSSYRDTSNYGYT
>TRBV5-4|TRBJ2-7
ASSRLGAYEQY